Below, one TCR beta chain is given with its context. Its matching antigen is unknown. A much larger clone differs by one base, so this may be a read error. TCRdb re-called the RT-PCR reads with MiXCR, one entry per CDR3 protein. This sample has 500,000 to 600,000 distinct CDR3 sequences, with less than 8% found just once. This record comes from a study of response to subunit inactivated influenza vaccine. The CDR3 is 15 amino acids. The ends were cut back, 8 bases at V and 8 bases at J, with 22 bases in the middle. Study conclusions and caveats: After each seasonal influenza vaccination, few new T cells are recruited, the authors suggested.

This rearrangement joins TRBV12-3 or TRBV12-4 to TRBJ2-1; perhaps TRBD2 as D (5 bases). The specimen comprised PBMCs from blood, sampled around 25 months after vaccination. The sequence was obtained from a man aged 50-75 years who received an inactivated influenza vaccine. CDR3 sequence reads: CASEFRGHLYYEQFF. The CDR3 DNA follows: TGTGCCAGCGAATTCAGAGGGCATCTTTACTATGAGCAGTTCTTC.